The 14 T cell receptor beta chains listed next were all sequenced from one sample in a study of shared clonotypes between healthy human individuals. The assay was immunoSEQ multiplex PCR, and TCRdb's table has in-frame clones only and misses some. The sample lists some 2,500,000 clones, 93% seen once, with around 0.4% in the top ten. Sequenced material: naive CD4+ T cells from PBMCs. As for subset: CD45RA+ positively selected. The receptor source for this set is a man aged 18 to 30 in good health. Some clones in this sample may be carry-over from other donors' samples.

This chain uses TRBV19 with TRBJ2-2; D remains unclear. The CDR3 is 16 residues long. V was pared by 5 bases and J by 0 bases, with 13 bases between. From germline, CDR1 is LNHDA and CDR2 SQIVND (reference sequence). Written as DNA, the CDR3 is TGTGCCAGTAGTTCCGGCCTAACGGCGAACACCGGGGAGCTGTTTTTT. It translates to CASSSGLTANTGELFF.

Regarding this clone: Distinct nucleotide sequences in the sample also encode this CDR3. V gene TRBV27 combines with J gene TRBJ2-1; 7 bases map to TRBD1. The germline CDR1 and CDR2 sequences are MNHEY and SMNVEV (reference sequence). V lost 2 bases to trimming and J lost 2 bases; unmatched junction nucleotides: 3. This CDR3 is 15 amino acids long. The CDR3 loop reads CASSLRGQTYNEQFF. The CDR3 region has the DNA TGTGCCAGCAGTTTAAGGGGACAGACCTACAATGAGCAGTTCTTC.

The J gene is TRBJ2-7, the V gene TRBV10-3; 9 positions match TRBD1. The CDR3 covers 15 residues. The germline V gene has CDR1 ENHRY and CDR2 SYGVKD. Unmatched junction bases numbered 8, after V lost 2 bases and J lost 6 bases. In DNA form, the CDR3 reads TGTGCCATCAGTGAGGGGACAGGGCGGTCGGGCGAGCAGTACTTC. Its protein product is CAISEGTGRSGEQYF.

The chain uses TRBV9 and TRBJ2-5; TRBD2 agrees at 10 bases. Germline values: CDR1 SGDLS, CDR2 YYNGEE. The CDR3 runs 15 residues. Trimming cost V 3 bases and J 5 bases; bases outside gene matches: 7. Here the CDR3 DNA reads TGTGCCAGCAGCGGCCTAGCGGGAGTCCCGGAGACCCAGTACTTC. As protein: CASSGLAGVPETQYF.

Regarding this clone: The same CDR3 can be traced to other DNA sequences in this sample. The chain has TRBV6-4 and TRBJ2-5, with D perhaps matching TRBD2 (6 bases). Germline V gene data show CDR1 as MRHNA and CDR2 as SNTAGT. This CDR3 spans 13 amino acids. V was pared by 6 bases and J by 0 bases, with 8 bases between. CDR3 sequence reads: CASSRDYQETQYF. The CDR3 bases are TGTGCCAGCAGCCGGGACTACCAAGAGACCCAGTACTTC.

The V and J genes are TRBV7-8 and TRBJ1-2; D might be TRBD1 (5 bases). V was pared by 0 bases and J by 6 bases, with 14 bases between. Germline CDR1 is SGHVS and CDR2 is FQNEAQ. The CDR3 is 15 amino acids. The CDR3 DNA follows: TGTGCCAGCAGCTTAGCAGGACGCAGGGAGGATGGCTACACCTTC. Protein product: CASSLAGRREDGYTF.

The chain has TRBV19 and TRBJ2-3, with a tentative D call TRBD2 (6 bases). CDR1 LNHDA and CDR2 SQIVND come from the germline V gene (reference sequence). The CDR3 has 15 amino acids. Trimming left V 4 bases short and J 2 bases short, with 13 bases between. CDR3 bases: TGTGCCAGTAGTAATCGGGGGTTGGCCACAGATACGCAGTATTTT. This encodes CASSNRGLATDTQYF.

The V call is TRBV9, the J call TRBJ1-2; 7 nucleotides match TRBD1. Trimming at V came to 0 bases and at J to 6 bases, leaving 8 bases not matched to a gene. CDR3 length: 15 amino acids. Germline CDR1 and CDR2: SGDLS and YYNGEE. CDR3 coding DNA: TGTGCCAGCAGCGTAGGGGACAGAAAGAGGGATGGCTACACCTTC. It specifies CASSVGDRKRDGYTF.

This chain joins TRBV18 and TRBJ1-4; D ambiguous. The CDR3 sequence is 14 residues long. V lost 0 bases and J lost 5, with 7 bases in between. Germline-derived CDR1 and CDR2 are KGHSH and LQKENI. Here the CDR3 reads CASSPPPDNEKLFF. In nucleotides, the CDR3 is TGTGCCAGCTCACCACCGCCGGACAATGAAAAACTGTTTTTT.

The V call is TRBV11-2, the J call TRBJ2-5; 7 bases align to TRBD1. In germline, CDR1 is SGHAT, CDR2 FQNNGV. The CDR3 contains 14 residues. Trimming cost V 5 bases and J 4 bases; bases outside gene matches: 7. CDR3 DNA: TGTGCCAGCAGCAAAGACAGGGTCCCAGAGACCCAGTACTTC. Its translation: CASSKDRVPETQYF.

V gene TRBV6-1 combines with J gene TRBJ2-3; the match to TRBD1 covers 8 bases. Looked up from germline, CDR1 is MNHNS and CDR2 is SASEGT. V shed 3 bases, J shed 10 bases, and the junction held 6 bases outside the gene matches. The CDR3 contains 13 residues. CDR3 bases: TGTGCCAGCAGTGACAGGGGGCGGGTTGCGCAGTATTTT. This encodes CASSDRGRVAQYF.

The V gene is TRBV14, the J gene TRBJ2-1; D may be TRBD2 (5 bases). V was pared by 0 bases and J by 12 bases, with 21 bases between. The germline V gene has CDR1 SGHDN and CDR2 FVKESK. There are 16 residues in the CDR3. CDR3 sequence (DNA): TGTGCCAGCAGCCAAGATCGGGGTGACCTAGCCCCTTGGCAGTTCTTC. It translates to CASSQDRGDLAPWQFF.

The chain joins TRBV29-1 to TRBJ1-5; a possible D gene is TRBD1 (6 bases). This CDR3 is 13 amino acids long. Germline values: CDR1 SQVTM, CDR2 ANQGSEA. V lost 4 bases to trimming and J lost 6 bases, with 13 bases between them. CDR3 region: CSVARGGGQPQHF. CDR3 coding DNA: TGCAGCGTTGCCAGGGGAGGGGGTCAGCCCCAGCATTTT.

This chain uses TRBV28 with TRBJ1-5; D uncertain. Germline V gives CDR1 MDHEN, CDR2 SYDVKM. V shed 3 bases and J shed 3 bases, with 9 bases lying between them. CDR3 size: 14 residues. This CDR3 reads CASSFADINQPQHF. For the CDR3, the DNA is TGTGCCAGCAGTTTCGCCGACATCAATCAGCCCCAGCATTTT. Full variable domain (outside the CDR3, taken from reference TRBV28 and TRBJ1-5): DVKVTQSSRYLVKRTGEKVFLECVQDMDHENMFWYRQDPGLGLRLIYFSYDVKMKEKGDIPEGYSVSREKKERFSLILESASTNQTSMYLCASSFADINQPQHFGDGTRLSIL.